These T cell receptor beta chains were read from a single sample in a study of blood T cell repertoires in COVID-19. TCRdb's copy holds only in-frame clones and misses some; the assay was immunoSEQ multiplex PCR. The sample has 70,000 to 100,000 clones, approximately 86% seen once. What was sequenced was peripheral blood. These receptors all come from an elderly man with active or convalescent COVID-19. CDR3s include the opening cysteine and the closing phenylalanine or tryptophan. The D gene is left open where the match is weak. Size values are once, few and many counts, or a class for expanded clones, and some rows have none.

TGCACCAGCAGCCAAACGGTCGTCGCTAGCGGTCACAATGAGCAGTTCTTC | CTSSQTVVASGHNEQFF | TRBV1 | NA | TRBJ2-1 | NA
TGTGCCAGCAGTTACAGGGGGCCCTCCTACGAGCAGTACTTC | CASSYRGPSYEQYF | TRBV27 | NA | TRBJ2-7 | TRBD1
TGTGCCAGCAGTGAAGTAAGGACGCAGGGGGCCCGCGAAGCTTTCTTT | CASSEVRTQGAREAFF | TRBV2 | once | TRBJ1-1 | TRBD1
TGTGCCAGTAGTATCCGACTAGCGGGGAACACAGATACGCAGTATTTT | CASSIRLAGNTDTQYF | TRBV19 | NA | TRBJ2-3 | TRBD2
TGTGCCAGTAGTACGCTCGACAGCTACAATAGCAATCAGCCCCAGCATTTT | CASSTLDSYNSNQPQHF | TRBV19 | NA | TRBJ1-5 | NA
TGTGCCAGCAGCTTAACGCAGGGGAATGACTATGGCTACACCTTC | CASSLTQGNDYGYTF | TRBV11-2 | once | TRBJ1-2 | NA
TGCGCCAGCAGCTTGGAAGGGGACACCCGTGGCTACACCTTC | CASSLEGDTRGYTF | TRBV5-1 | NA | TRBJ1-2 | NA
TGTGCCAGCAATAACGGGGATACACCCCTCCACTTT | CASNNGDTPLHF | TRBV9 | NA | TRBJ1-6 | NA
TGTGCCAGCAGTCGGGGACAGGGTTACGGCTACACCTTC | CASSRGQGYGYTF | TRBV6-1 | NA | TRBJ1-2 | TRBD1
TGTGCCAGCAGCTTAGATCAGACAGTAGCCTACGAGCAGTACTTC | CASSLDQTVAYEQYF | TRBV11-2 | NA | TRBJ2-7 | NA
TGTGCCAGCAGTTCCAAGGACAGGGGGCCGGGAAACACCATATATTTT | CASSSKDRGPGNTIYF | TRBV6-5 | NA | TRBJ1-3 | TRBD1
TGTGCCAGCAGCTTGGAACGGGAGCTCGGAGATACGCAGTATTTT | CASSLERELGDTQYF | TRBV5-4 | NA | TRBJ2-3 | NA
TGTGCCAGCAGTCCCATGCTCAGGGTCGGAAACACCATATATTTT | CASSPMLRVGNTIYF | TRBV28 | NA | TRBJ1-3 | NA
TGCAGCGTTCGTCTAGCGGGAGTTGGCGAGCAGTACTTC | CSVRLAGVGEQYF | TRBV29-1 | NA | TRBJ2-7 | TRBD2
TGTGCCAGTAGTATAGATTGGCGGGAGAGAACGAACACCGGGGAGCTGTTTTTT | CASSIDWRERTNTGELFF | TRBV19 | NA | TRBJ2-2 | TRBD2
TGCGCCAGCAGCGTGACTAGCGGGACGAAGAATGAGCAGTTCTTC | CASSVTSGTKNEQFF | TRBV5-1 | once | TRBJ2-1 | TRBD2
TGTGCCAGCACTGCCAGGGGGGATACCGGGGAGCTGTTTTTT | CASTARGDTGELFF | TRBV6-6 | NA | TRBJ2-2 | NA
TGTGCCACCAGTGATTCTGTCGAGCAGTACTTC | CATSDSVEQYF | TRBV24-1 | NA | TRBJ2-7 | NA
TGTGCCAGTAGGCCGGCCAGGGGGCTTTATGAAAAACTGTTTTTT | CASRPARGLYEKLFF | TRBV19 | NA | TRBJ1-4 | TRBD1
TGTGCCAGCGGATCGGACAGGGGGCGTGAGCAGTACTTC | CASGSDRGREQYF | TRBV2 | NA | TRBJ2-7 | TRBD1
TGTGCCATCAGGGAGACAGGAGATCAGCCCCAGCATTTT | CAIRETGDQPQHF | TRBV10-3 | NA | TRBJ1-5 | NA
TGTGCCAGCAGACGAAGCCCTAATGAAAAACTGTTTTTT | CASRRSPNEKLFF | TRBV12-3/TRBV12-4 | NA | TRBJ1-4 | NA
TGTGCCAGCAGCCTCCTATCGAACACCGGGGAGCTGTTTTTT | CASSLLSNTGELFF | TRBV7-2 | NA | TRBJ2-2 | NA
TGTGCCAGCAGCTTGGACAGGGGCTGGGGCACCGGGGAGCTGTTTTTT | CASSLDRGWGTGELFF | TRBV5-4 | NA | TRBJ2-2 | TRBD1
TGCGCCAGCAGCTTGGGACAGGGAAGGGTCCGTAACTATGGCTACACCTTC | CASSLGQGRVRNYGYTF | TRBV5-1 | once | TRBJ1-2 | TRBD1
TGTGCCAGCAGCTCGGACAGGCCTTCCTCTGGAAACACCATATATTTT | CASSSDRPSSGNTIYF | TRBV5-4 | NA | TRBJ1-3 | TRBD1
TGTGCTAGCAGCCCGGCGGGTGTGGCAGCGGGAGTTACCGGGGAGCTGTTTTTT | CASSPAGVAAGVTGELFF | TRBV7-7 | once | TRBJ2-2 | TRBD2
TGTGCCAGCAGCTTAGTTAGAGCGGGAGGCAGAGAGACCCAGTACTTC | CASSLVRAGGRETQYF | TRBV7-6 | NA | TRBJ2-5 | TRBD2
TGTGCCAGCAGCCAAGCGGTTACGCTAGCCGGAAACATTCAGTACTTC | CASSQAVTLAGNIQYF | TRBV14 | NA | TRBJ2-4 | NA
TGTGCCAGCAGTGCTGGGGCCTCCCGGTCAGCTTTCTTT | CASSAGASRSAFF | TRBV28 | NA | TRBJ1-1 | NA
TGTGCCAGCAGCTTGGCCGGGTATAGCGGGGACCTCACAGATACGCAGTATTTT | CASSLAGYSGDLTDTQYF | TRBV5-4 | NA | TRBJ2-3 | TRBD2
TGTGCCAGCAGCCTCCTGGGCGGGTCAATAACCCACTTC | CASSLLGGSITHF | TRBV27 | NA | TRBJ2-7 | NA
TGTGCCAGCAGGATACAGGGGCCGCGCACTGAAGCTTTCTTT | CASRIQGPRTEAFF | TRBV27 | NA | TRBJ1-1 | TRBD1
TGTGCCAGCAGTGACATCGACAGGGACCAGCATTTT | CASSDIDRDQHF | TRBV6-2/TRBV6-3 | NA | TRBJ1-5 | TRBD1
TGTGCCAGCAGCGTAGGGGGCGGGAGGGACTACAATGAGCAGTTCTTC | CASSVGGGRDYNEQFF | TRBV9 | NA | TRBJ2-1 | TRBD2
TGTGCTAGCAGTCTGACTAGCGGGAGTCCAAGGGAGACCCAGTACTTC | CASSLTSGSPRETQYF | TRBV7-7 | NA | TRBJ2-5 | TRBD2
TGTGCCAGTAGTATAGAGGGACAGGGGGCTCAGTTCTTC | CASSIEGQGAQFF | TRBV19 | NA | TRBJ2-1 | TRBD1
TGTGCCAGCACTGGGGGCTCCGGGGCCAACGTCCTGACTTTC | CASTGGSGANVLTF | TRBV2 | once | TRBJ2-6 | NA
TGCAGCGTTGATCGTGGAGCTAACTATGGCTACACCTTC | CSVDRGANYGYTF | TRBV29-1 | few | TRBJ1-2 | NA
TGTGCCAGCAGCTTAAAGTGGGGGGACGGTTCACCCCTCCACTTT | CASSLKWGDGSPLHF | TRBV7-3 | NA | TRBJ1-6 | NA
TGCGCCAGCAGCCAACCCGCGGGACCGCCTTATCCCGATCTTAATTCACCCCTCCACTTT | CASSQPAGPPYPDLNSPLHF | TRBV4-1 | NA | TRBJ1-6 | NA
TGTGCCATCACCATAGGGGTAGGCACTGAAGCTTTCTTT | CAITIGVGTEAFF | TRBV10-3 | NA | TRBJ1-1 | NA
TGCGCCAGCAGCCTTAGACTTTTTAACACTGAAGCTTTCTTT | CASSLRLFNTEAFF | TRBV4-3 | once | TRBJ1-1 | NA
TGTGCCAGCAGCCCCCAGCCCCGGGACAGGGGGCTGATCGGTGAAGCTTTCTTT | CASSPQPRDRGLIGEAFF | TRBV9 | NA | TRBJ1-1 | TRBD1
TGTGCCAGTAGTATGGCACAGAACTCCTACGAGCAGTACTTC | CASSMAQNSYEQYF | TRBV19 | NA | TRBJ2-7 | NA
TGTGCCAGCAGCCAAGGGCCCCGGCAGGGGAGTGTGACAGATACGCAGTATTTT | CASSQGPRQGSVTDTQYF | TRBV14 | few | TRBJ2-3 | NA
TGCAGCGTTGAAGACTCGGCAGGGGGGAACGAGCAGTACTTC | CSVEDSAGGNEQYF | TRBV29-1 | NA | TRBJ2-7 | NA
TGCAGCGTTGAAGAGACAGGAAGTAATCTACTGTTTTTT | CSVEETGSNLLFF | TRBV29-1 | NA | TRBJ1-4 | NA
TGTGCTAGCAGTCCCAATCCGGGATCTCAAGAGACCCAGTACTTC | CASSPNPGSQETQYF | TRBV7-7 | once | TRBJ2-5 | NA
TGTGCCAGCAGCTTAGCAGGAGGGGTCCCCTACGAGCAGTACTTC | CASSLAGGVPYEQYF | TRBV7-2 | NA | TRBJ2-7 | NA